What follows are 24 T cell receptor beta chains derived from one specimen sequenced in a study of blood T cells in healthy people across ages. A second roughly 7 to 12 cycle PCR used barcoded and J-beta primers. In TCRdb, the 5' RACE reads were re-called with MiXCR into one record per CDR3 protein. The table records approximately 830,000 distinct CDR3 sequences, 62% of them present only once. The sequencing input was blood. The receptors were gathered from a man aged 25-45 years in good health.

The gene calls are TRBV7-2 and TRBJ2-5, with D perhaps matching TRBD1 (5 bases). Germline loops: CDR1 SGHTA, CDR2 FQGNSA. Trimming removed 0 bases from V and 5 bases from J, with 13 bases in between. The CDR3 is made up of 15 amino acids. CDR3 sequence: CASSLAGQGGETQYF. CDR3 nucleotide sequence: TGTGCCAGCAGCTTAGCCGGGCAGGGCGGCGAGACCCAGTACTTC. Full variable domain (rest looked up from reference TRBV7-2 and TRBJ2-5): GAGVSQSPSNKVTEKGKDVELRCDPISGHTALYWYRQSLGQGLEFLIYFQGNSAPDKSGLPSDRFSAERTGGSVSTLTIQRTQQEDSAVYLCASSLAGQGGETQYFGPGTRLLVL.

CDR3 in DNA: TGTGCCAGCAGCAATCAGCGGGGGGGCCTAGAGACCCAGTACTTC. Translation: CASSNQRGGLETQYF. The chain uses TRBV7-2 and TRBJ2-4, with 10 positions matching TRBD2. The J call is doubtful: the DNA matches TRBJ2-5 better. This CDR3 comprises 15 residues. Germline V gene sequence: CDR1 SGHTA, CDR2 FQGNSA.

The V gene is TRBV18, the J gene TRBJ2-3; 9 nucleotides align to TRBD1. V was pared by 6 bases and J by 6 bases, with 4 bases of the junction left unmatched. CDR1 and CDR2 (germline): KGHSH, LQKENI. The CDR3 spans 13 residues. Here the CDR3 DNA reads TGTGCCAGCTCGCCCGGGACAGGGGATACGCAGTATTTT. Translated, it gives CASSPGTGDTQYF.

This sequence joins TRBV3-1 and TRBJ2-7, with 7 bases that match TRBD1. Germline-derived CDR1 and CDR2 are LGHDT and YNNKEL (reference sequence). The V gene end was trimmed by 3 bases and the J gene end by 2 bases; junction bases not matched to a gene: 4. This CDR3 is 14 amino acids long. For the CDR3, the DNA is TGTGCCAGCAGCCACACCGACAGGGCCTACGAGCAGTACTTC. It encodes CASSHTDRAYEQYF.

The chain carries TRBV20-1 and TRBJ1-2; 7 positions match TRBD1. The CDR3 is 13 residues long. The germline CDR1 and CDR2 sequences are DFQATT and SNEGSKA (reference sequence). With V trimmed by 6 bases and J by 5 bases, 9 bases remained unmatched. The CDR3 sequence: CSAPKDRPYGYTF. The CDR3 bases are TGCAGTGCCCCAAAGGACAGGCCATATGGCTACACCTTC.

This clonotype has only a few counts. The chain has TRBV20-1 and TRBJ1-5; the D is unclear. The CDR3 is made up of 15 amino acids. Germline V gives CDR1 DFQATT, CDR2 SNEGSKA (reference sequence). Trimming shortened V by 0 bases and J by 2 bases, and 11 bases separated the two germline ends. CDR3 nucleotide sequence: TGCAGTGCTAGAGATTTTCGGCAGGGCAATCAGCCCCAGCATTTT. This codes for CSARDFRQGNQPQHF.

In this sample, this clonotype turned up a few times. In DNA form, the CDR3 reads TGCAGTGCTCATGGGCTAGCGGGGGTCGAGGAGACCCAGTACTTC. Its protein is CSAHGLAGVEETQYF. The V gene is TRBV20-1, the J gene TRBJ2-5, with 10 bases fitting TRBD2. V shed 5 bases and J 5 bases; nucleotides not matched to a gene: 11. In germline, CDR1 is DFQATT, CDR2 SNEGSKA (reference sequence). CDR3 length equals 15 residues.

The chain couples TRBV6-2 or TRBV6-3 to TRBJ1-2, with D uncertain. Trimming cost V 5 bases and J 0 bases, with 16 bases left between them. This CDR3 region has 16 residues. Germline V CDR1 and CDR2: MNHEY, SVGEGT. The CDR3 spells CASSQPGRASNYGYTF. The CDR3 DNA is TGTGCCAGCAGTCAACCGGGGAGGGCTTCTAACTATGGCTACACCTTC.

The V call is TRBV12-3 or TRBV12-4, the J call TRBJ2-1; no reliable D call. The CDR3 loop spans 15 amino acids. The V and J ends lost 7 bases and 1 base respectively, with 14 bases between them. Written as DNA, the CDR3 is TGTGCCAGCACCTCTGGCCAGGTTTCCTACAATGAGCAGTTCTTC. It specifies CASTSGQVSYNEQFF.

This clonotype came up once. The chain joins TRBV6-5 to TRBJ1-2; no firm D call. Trimming took off 2 bases at V and 8 bases at J, with 18 bases between the two ends. Germline CDR1 and CDR2: MNHEY and SVGAGI. CDR3 size: 15 residues. CDR3 nucleotide sequence: TGTGCCAGCAGTTACGGAATAGGAGCCACTGAGGGCTACACCTTC. Its translation is CASSYGIGATEGYTF.

With regard to this clonotype: A junction end diverges from the germline sequence, so it may reflect a read error. The CDR3 DNA sequence: TGTGCCAGCAGTGACTCCGGGACTCTAAGGGATGAGCAGTTCTTC. Encoded protein: CASSDSGTLRDEQFF. The chain recombines TRBV6-2 or TRBV6-3 with TRBJ2-1; a weak D match, TRBD2 (6 bases). Looked up from germline, CDR1 is MNHEY and CDR2 is SVGEGT. The CDR3 has 15 residues.

The chain joins TRBV9 to TRBJ2-7, with a possible D match to TRBD2 (6 bases). The germline V gene encodes CDR1 SGDLS and CDR2 YYNGEE. CDR3 length: 11 residues. V lost 3 bases and J 7 bases, leaving 8 bases between the germline ends. The CDR3 region has the DNA TGTGCCAGCAGCGCCGGAGGGGAGCAGTACTTC. Encoded protein: CASSAGGEQYF.

This chain uses TRBV2 with TRBJ1-4; D not certain. Germline CDR1 SNHLY, CDR2 FYNNEI. V gave up 7 bases and J gave up 8 bases, with 11 bases separating them. The CDR3 covers 12 residues. The CDR3 spells CASKGQREKLFF. CDR3 in DNA: TGTGCCAGCAAAGGGCAGAGAGAAAAACTGTTTTTT.

The V gene is TRBV7-2, the J gene TRBJ2-5; D possibly corresponds to TRBD2 (5 bases). Germline values: CDR1 SGHTA, CDR2 FQGNSA. This CDR3 has 14 amino acids. Deletions cut 1 base from V and 5 bases from J, with 11 bases between. CDR3 sequence: CASSLESRGETQYF. In DNA form, the CDR3 reads TGTGCCAGCAGCTTAGAGAGCCGGGGTGAGACCCAGTACTTC.

The chain joins TRBV4-3 to TRBJ2-6; D is ambiguous. Germline V gene data show CDR1 as LGHNA and CDR2 as YSLEER. The ends were cut back, 2 bases at V and 0 bases at J, with 11 bases in the middle. This CDR3 is 17 amino acids long. The CDR3 DNA follows: TGCGCCAGCAGCCAAAGTAGGGCGCTCTCTGGGGCCAACGTCCTGACTTTC. Protein sequence: CASSQSRALSGANVLTF.

The chain joins TRBV5-5 to TRBJ2-5; TRBD1 matches 8 bases. The DNA end favors TRBJ2-7, so the J call may be wrong. Germline values: CDR1 SGHKS, CDR2 YYEKEE (reference sequence). CDR3 size: 14 residues. The DNA for the CDR3 is TGTGCCAGCAGCTTGGACGACAGGGGCTACGAGCAGTACTTC. This codes for CASSLDDRGYEQYF.

This clonotype came up a few times. This chain joins TRBV7-3 and TRBJ2-5; 8 positions match TRBD2. The CDR3 consists of 17 residues. Germline V lookup: CDR1 SGHTA, CDR2 FQGTGA. V lost 3 bases, J lost 2 bases, and 11 bases stayed unmatched. CDR3 in amino acids: CASSFGGAGATQETQYF. The CDR3, as DNA: TGTGCCAGCAGCTTCGGGGGGGCCGGGGCCACGCAAGAGACCCAGTACTTC. The whole variable domain, filled in from reference TRBV7-3 and TRBJ2-5, reads GAGVSQTPSNKVTEKGKYVELRCDPISGHTALYWYRQSLGQGPEFLIYFQGTGAADDSGLPNDRFFAVRPEGSVSTLKIQRTERGDSAVYLCASSFGGAGATQETQYFGPGTRLLVL.

This clonotype was seen only a few times. The chain uses TRBV3-1 and TRBJ2-4; 11 positions agree with TRBD2. This CDR3 is 17 amino acids long. CDR1 and CDR2 (germline): LGHDT, YNNKEL (reference sequence). V lost 1 base and J lost 7; bases outside the gene matches: 9. The CDR3: CASSQVAGGLNSNIQYF. The DNA of the CDR3 is TGTGCCAGCAGCCAAGTAGCGGGGGGGCTGAACTCGAACATTCAGTACTTC. Based on the CDR3 plus reference TRBV3-1 and TRBJ2-4, the full variable domain is DTAVSQTPKYLVTQMGNDKSIKCEQNLGHDTMYWYKQDSKKFLKIMFSYNNKELIINETVPNRFSPKSPDKAHLNLHINSLELGDSAVYFCASSQVAGGLNSNIQYFGAGTRLSVL.

The rearrangement joins TRBV7-3 to TRBJ2-5, with 9 nucleotides matching TRBD1. J gave up 3 bases and V 4 bases, and 6 bases lay outside the gene matches. The CDR3 contains 15 residues. Germline-derived CDR1 and CDR2 are SGHTA and FQGTGA. The CDR3, as DNA: TGTGCCAGCAGCTGGCGGGACAGGGACGAAGAGACCCAGTACTTC. Residues: CASSWRDRDEETQYF. Full variable domain (outside the CDR3, taken from reference TRBV7-3 and TRBJ2-5): GAGVSQTPSNKVTEKGKYVELRCDPISGHTALYWYRQSLGQGPEFLIYFQGTGAADDSGLPNDRFFAVRPEGSVSTLKIQRTERGDSAVYLCASSWRDRDEETQYFGPGTRLLVL.

The chain is built from TRBV9 and TRBJ2-1; D not resolved. Germline V gene lookup returns CDR1 SGDLS and CDR2 YYNGEE. Between the trimmed V and J ends, which lost 0 bases and 8 bases, there was a span of 9 bases. The CDR3 length is 13 residues. CDR3 coding DNA: TGTGCCAGCAGCGTAGAAGGCCCGGATGAGCAGTTCTTC. Translating it yields CASSVEGPDEQFF.

This clonotype occurred many times. This sequence joins TRBV20-1 and TRBJ1-1; the D is unclear. The CDR3 totals 14 residues. The germline CDR1 and CDR2 sequences are DFQATT and SNEGSKA (reference sequence). V lost 5 bases to trimming and J lost 5 bases, with 18 bases between them. Here the CDR3 reads CSAPVRAQGTEAFF. Written as DNA, the CDR3 is TGCAGTGCTCCCGTCCGGGCCCAAGGGACTGAAGCTTTCTTT.

J is TRBJ2-1 and V is TRBV29-1; TRBD2 agrees at 9 bases. The CDR3 contains 16 residues. The V segment lost 7 bases and the J segment 6 bases; nucleotides outside the gene matches: 16. Germline CDR1 is SQVTM and CDR2 is ANQGSEA. In DNA form, the CDR3 reads TGCAGCGGAGAGGGTTTAGCGGGGGCCCGTGGCAATGAGCAGTTCTTC. Residues: CSGEGLAGARGNEQFF.

V is TRBV7-2 and J is TRBJ2-7; tentatively, D is TRBD2 (6 bases). In germline, CDR1 is SGHTA, CDR2 FQGNSA. V lost 4 bases and J 4 bases, leaving 23 bases between the germline ends. The CDR3 loop spans 17 amino acids. In nucleotides, the CDR3 is TGTGCCAGCAGCTCTCCCGTCGGGGGTAGCGGCGGATACGAGCAGTACTTC. Protein sequence: CASSSPVGGSGGYEQYF.

The gene calls are TRBV11-1 and TRBJ1-1; the D is unclear. CDR1 SGHAT and CDR2 FQDESV come from the germline V gene (reference sequence). Deletions cut 1 base from V and 7 bases from J, with 10 bases between. The CDR3 spans 13 residues. In DNA, the CDR3 is TGTGCCAGCAGCTTAGTCAACAGTGGTGAAGCTTTCTTT. Residues: CASSLVNSGEAFF.